One and the same sample provided the 8 T cell receptor beta chains below, sequenced in a study of cytomegalovirus exposure and HLA in healthy donors. The study ran its PCR with 60 Vbeta and 13 Jbeta primers. Measured with immunoSEQ multiplex PCR; TCRdb has only the in-frame clones, and not every one. The sample includes some 150,000 clones, roughly 85% of them seen just once. Material: PBMCs. These receptors all come from a woman younger than 35 in good health and CMV-seronegative.

The rearrangement uses TRBV6-5 and TRBJ2-7; 10 bases map to TRBD2. The CDR3 is made up of 15 amino acids. CDR1 MNHEY and CDR2 SVGAGI come from the germline V gene. Trimming cost V 2 bases and J 3 bases; bases outside gene matches: 4. CDR3 protein: CASSYSLAGVYEQYF. The CDR3 bases are TGTGCCAGCAGTTACAGTCTAGCGGGGGTCTACGAGCAGTACTTC.

This rearrangement joins TRBV27 to TRBJ2-7; 9 bases line up with TRBD2. This CDR3 comprises 13 residues. Germline lookup yields CDR1 MNHEY and CDR2 SMNVEV (reference sequence). The trim removed 3 bases at V and 4 bases at J, leaving 1 base unmatched. DNA for the CDR3: TGTGCCAGCAGTTTGACTAGCGGTTACGAGCAGTACTTC. It specifies CASSLTSGYEQYF.

The chain links TRBV11-2 to TRBJ2-1; 10 bases align to TRBD1. The CDR3 runs 14 residues. J gave up 7 bases and V 6 bases, and 6 bases lay outside the gene matches. Germline values: CDR1 SGHAT, CDR2 FQNNGV. DNA for the CDR3: TGTGCCAGCAGGCCCCCGGGACAGGGGAATGAGCAGTTCTTC. Translated: CASRPPGQGNEQFF.

This sequence joins TRBV19 and TRBJ1-2, with D possibly being TRBD1 (6 bases). V gave up 8 bases and J gave up 4 bases, with 23 bases separating them. CDR1 is LNHDA, CDR2 SQIVND, per germline (reference sequence). CDR3 length equals 16 residues. The chain's CDR3 is CASAISGSRGAYGYTF. CDR3 sequence (DNA): TGTGCCAGTGCTATATCCGGGTCGCGGGGGGCCTATGGCTACACCTTC.

V and J are TRBV28 and TRBJ2-3; D perhaps matches TRBD1 (6 bases). The CDR3 sequence is 13 residues long. Trimming cost V 8 bases and J 4 bases, with 13 bases left between them. Germline CDR1 MDHEN, CDR2 SYDVKM. In nucleotides, the CDR3 is TGTGCCAGCTTACAGGGATCCGCAGATACGCAGTATTTT. It translates to CASLQGSADTQYF.

The CDR3 DNA sequence: TGTGCCAGCAGCTTGGTGGCTGCGGACAGGGGGCGGATCAAGCAGTACTTC. This gives the protein CASSLVAADRGRIKQYF. The chain has TRBV5-5 and TRBJ2-7, with 11 bases fitting TRBD1. The CDR3 has 17 amino acids. V shed 0 bases and J 8 bases; nucleotides not matched to a gene: 13. The germline CDR1 and CDR2 sequences are SGHKS and YYEKEE (reference sequence). Full variable domain (missing parts from reference TRBV5-5 and TRBJ2-7): DAGVTQSPTHLIKTRGQQVTLRCSPISGHKSVSWYQQVLGQGPQFIFQYYEKEERGRGNFPDRFSARQFPNYSSELNVNALLLGDSALYLCASSLVAADRGRIKQYFGPGTRLTVT.

The chain joins TRBV30 to TRBJ1-2; D is possibly TRBD1 (6 bases). Germline V gene data show CDR1 as GTSNPN and CDR2 as SVGIG (reference sequence). This CDR3 has 13 residues. The germline V and J ends were trimmed by 3 bases and 2 bases, with 10 bases remaining between them. The CDR3 reads CAWSRDTNYGYTF. The DNA for the CDR3 is TGTGCCTGGAGCCGGGACACCAACTATGGCTACACCTTC.

Here the CDR3 reads CAWSVPKETQYF. The CDR3 nucleotides read TGTGCCTGGAGTGTACCTAAAGAGACCCAGTACTTC. V is TRBV30 and J is TRBJ2-5; D gene ambiguous. V dropped 0 bases and J dropped 3 bases, with 5 bases sitting between them. The CDR3 covers 12 residues. Germline loops: CDR1 GTSNPN, CDR2 SVGIG (reference sequence).